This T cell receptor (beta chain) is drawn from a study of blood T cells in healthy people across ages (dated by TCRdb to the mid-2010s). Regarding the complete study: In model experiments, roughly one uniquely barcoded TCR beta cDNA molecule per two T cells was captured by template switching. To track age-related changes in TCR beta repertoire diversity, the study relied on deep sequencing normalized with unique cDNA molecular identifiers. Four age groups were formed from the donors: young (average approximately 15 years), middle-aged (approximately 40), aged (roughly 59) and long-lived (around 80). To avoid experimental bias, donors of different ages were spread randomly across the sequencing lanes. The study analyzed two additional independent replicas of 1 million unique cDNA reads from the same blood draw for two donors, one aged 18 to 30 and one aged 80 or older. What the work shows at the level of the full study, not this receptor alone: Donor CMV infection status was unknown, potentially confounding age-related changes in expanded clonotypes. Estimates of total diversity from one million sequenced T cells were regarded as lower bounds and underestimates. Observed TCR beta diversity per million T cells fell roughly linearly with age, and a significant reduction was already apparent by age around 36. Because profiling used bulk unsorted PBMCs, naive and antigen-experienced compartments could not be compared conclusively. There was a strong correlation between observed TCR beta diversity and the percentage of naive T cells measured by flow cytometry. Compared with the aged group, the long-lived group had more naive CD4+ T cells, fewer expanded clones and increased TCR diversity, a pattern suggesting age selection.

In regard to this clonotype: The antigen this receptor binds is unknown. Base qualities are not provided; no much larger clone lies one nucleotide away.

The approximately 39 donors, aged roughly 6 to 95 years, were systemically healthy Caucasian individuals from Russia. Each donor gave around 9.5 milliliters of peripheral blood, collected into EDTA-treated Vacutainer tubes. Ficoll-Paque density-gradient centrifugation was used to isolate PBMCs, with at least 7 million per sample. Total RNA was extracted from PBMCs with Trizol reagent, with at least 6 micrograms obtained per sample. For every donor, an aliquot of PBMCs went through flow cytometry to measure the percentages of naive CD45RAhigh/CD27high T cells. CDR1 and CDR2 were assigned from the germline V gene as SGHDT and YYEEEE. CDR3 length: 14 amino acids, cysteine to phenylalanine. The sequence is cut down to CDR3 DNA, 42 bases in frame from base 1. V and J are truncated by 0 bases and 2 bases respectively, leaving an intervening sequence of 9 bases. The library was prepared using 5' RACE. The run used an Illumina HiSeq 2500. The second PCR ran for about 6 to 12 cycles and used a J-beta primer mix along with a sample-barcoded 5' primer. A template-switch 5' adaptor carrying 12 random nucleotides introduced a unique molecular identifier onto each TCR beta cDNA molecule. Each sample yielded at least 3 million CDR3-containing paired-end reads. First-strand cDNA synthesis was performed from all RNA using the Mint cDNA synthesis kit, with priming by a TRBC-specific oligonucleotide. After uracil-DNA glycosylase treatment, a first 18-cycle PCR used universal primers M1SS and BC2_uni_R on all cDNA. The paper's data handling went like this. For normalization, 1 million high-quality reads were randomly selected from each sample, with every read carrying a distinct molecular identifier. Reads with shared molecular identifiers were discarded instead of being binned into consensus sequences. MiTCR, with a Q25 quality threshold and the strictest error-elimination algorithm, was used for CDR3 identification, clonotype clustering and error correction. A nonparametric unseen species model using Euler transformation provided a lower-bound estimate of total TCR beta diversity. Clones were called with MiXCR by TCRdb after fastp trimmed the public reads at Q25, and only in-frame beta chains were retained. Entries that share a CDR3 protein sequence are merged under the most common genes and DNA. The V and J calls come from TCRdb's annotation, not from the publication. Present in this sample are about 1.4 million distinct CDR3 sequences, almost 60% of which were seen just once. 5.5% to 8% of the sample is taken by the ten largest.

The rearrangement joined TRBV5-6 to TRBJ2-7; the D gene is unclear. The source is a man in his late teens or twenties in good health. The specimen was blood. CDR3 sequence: CASSLAGDTYEQYF. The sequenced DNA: TGTGCCAGCAGCTTGGCCGGAGACACCTACGAGCAGTACTTC.